This T cell receptor beta chain was profiled in a study of T cells after yellow fever vaccination. Study context: Low-cell-number fractions underwent preparation using SMART-Seq v4 Ultra Low Input.

This clonotype was picked up a small number of times. Antigen: not known. The CDR3 spans 12 residues. In germline, CDR1 is DFQATT, CDR2 SNEGSKA (reference sequence). V lost 6 bases, J lost 0 bases, and 8 bases lay in between. A universal primer site and UMIs were added as TCR cDNA was made by 5'RACE template switching. TCRdb analysed the 5' RACE reads with MiXCR anew, one entry per CDR3 protein. The sample includes roughly 340,000 distinct CDR3 sequences, 8.7% of them seen just once. Whole-study findings and limits: Peak timing came faster in the weaker secondary response, day 5 versus 15.

This chain connects TRBV20-1 to TRBJ2-5, with D perhaps TRBD2 (6 bases). The clonotype was recovered from a man aged 18 to 29 who received the YFV17D yellow fever vaccine. Sequenced material: PBMCs, taken on the day of the first yellow fever vaccination. DNA for the CDR3: TGCAGTGCCCGGGACTACCAAGAGACCCAGTACTTC. It specifies CSARDYQETQYF.